These T cell receptor beta chains were read from a single sample in a study of cytomegalovirus exposure and HLA in healthy donors. TCRdb keeps only in-frame clones here, not all; method: immunoSEQ multiplex PCR. The sample holds 150,000 or so clones; approximately 80% are singletons and the top ten take 2% to 2.5%. The sequencing input was PBMCs. All receptors derive from a man aged 45-65 years in good health and CMV-seronegative. CDR3s include the opening cysteine and the closing phenylalanine or tryptophan. Each record gives: CDR3 protein, CDR3 DNA, clone size, D gene, V gene, CDR3 length, J gene. The D gene is left open where the match is weak. Size tells how often a clone was seen (once, few, many) or the class of an expanded clone, and some rows leave it out.

CDR3: CASSLDYTGGNAPLHF; DNA: TGTGCCAGCAGCTTAGATTATACCGGGGGGAATGCACCCCTCCACTTT; size: NA; D: NA; V: TRBV11-3; length: 16; J: TRBJ1-6
CDR3: CASSQSVEGGVVLGYEQYF; DNA: TGCGCCAGCAGTCAATCCGTTGAAGGGGGCGTTGTTTTGGGCTACGAGCAGTACTTC; size: NA; D: TRBD1; V: TRBV23-1; length: 19; J: TRBJ2-7
CDR3: CATSRDGPGDQPQHF; DNA: TGTGCCACCAGCAGAGATGGACCGGGGGATCAGCCCCAGCATTTT; size: NA; D: NA; V: TRBV15; length: 15; J: TRBJ1-5
CDR3: CASSLDLAGGLQETQYF; DNA: TGCGCCAGCAGCTTAGATTTAGCGGGGGGGCTTCAAGAGACCCAGTACTTC; size: NA; D: TRBD2; V: TRBV5-1; length: 17; J: TRBJ2-5
CDR3: CASSTRQGGSPLHF; DNA: TGTGCCAGCAGCACCCGACAGGGAGGATCACCCCTCCACTTT; size: few; D: TRBD1; V: TRBV11-2; length: 14; J: TRBJ1-6
CDR3: CASIDRAGGSPNEQFF; DNA: TGTGCCAGCATAGACCGGGCAGGGGGCTCCCCCAATGAGCAGTTCTTC; size: NA; D: TRBD1; V: TRBV2; length: 16; J: TRBJ2-1
CDR3: CASETSGYNEQFF; DNA: TGTGCCAGCGAGACTAGCGGATACAATGAGCAGTTCTTC; size: NA; D: TRBD2; V: TRBV7-2; length: 13; J: TRBJ2-1
CDR3: CASRAGPGGDNSPLHF; DNA: TGTGCCAGCAGGGCAGGGCCGGGGGGCGATAATTCACCCCTCCACTTT; size: NA; D: NA; V: TRBV7-9; length: 16; J: TRBJ1-6
CDR3: CASSADRASRDTQYF; DNA: TGTGCCAGCAGTGCCGACAGGGCATCAAGAGATACGCAGTATTTT; size: NA; D: TRBD1; V: TRBV6-5; length: 15; J: TRBJ2-3
CDR3: CVSSQFVNTEAFF; DNA: TGTGTCAGCAGCCAATTCGTGAACACTGAAGCTTTCTTT; size: NA; D: NA; V: TRBV14; length: 13; J: TRBJ1-1
CDR3: CASSHPRGSYEQYF; DNA: TGCGCCAGCAGCCATCCCAGGGGGTCCTACGAGCAGTACTTC; size: NA; D: TRBD1; V: TRBV4-1; length: 14; J: TRBJ2-7
CDR3: CASSSGGFGYTF; DNA: TGTGCCAGCAGCTCCGGGGGGTTTGGCTACACCTTC; size: NA; D: NA; V: TRBV7-9; length: 12; J: TRBJ1-2
CDR3: CASSVDTSTDTQYF; DNA: TGTGCCAGCAGTGTTGACACCAGCACAGATACGCAGTATTTT; size: NA; D: NA; V: TRBV2; length: 14; J: TRBJ2-3
CDR3: CSVVRGHLTEAFF; DNA: TGCAGCGTTGTACGGGGACATCTCACTGAAGCTTTCTTT; size: NA; D: NA; V: TRBV29-1; length: 13; J: TRBJ1-1
CDR3: CASSSGNSPLHF; DNA: TGTGCCAGCAGTTCAGGGAATTCACCCCTCCACTTT; size: NA; D: NA; V: TRBV6-6; length: 12; J: TRBJ1-6
CDR3: CASSRQGARNTEAFF; DNA: TGTGCCAGCTCAAGACAGGGGGCGCGGAACACTGAAGCTTTCTTT; size: few; D: TRBD1; V: TRBV18; length: 15; J: TRBJ1-1
CDR3: CASSHGHLMPSGANVLTF; DNA: TGTGCCAGCAGCCACGGACATCTAATGCCCTCTGGGGCCAACGTCCTGACTTTC; size: NA; D: NA; V: TRBV9; length: 18; J: TRBJ2-6
CDR3: CASSTPQGYSNQPQHF; DNA: TGTGCCAGCAGTACCCCACAGGGGTACAGCAATCAGCCCCAGCATTTT; size: NA; D: TRBD1; V: TRBV6-6; length: 16; J: TRBJ1-5
CDR3: CASSLTGGRRDTQYF; DNA: TGTGCCAGCAGCTTGACTGGCGGGAGGAGGGATACGCAGTATTTT; size: NA; D: TRBD2; V: TRBV5-4; length: 15; J: TRBJ2-3
CDR3: CASSLQGNTEAFF; DNA: TGTGCCAGCAGCTTACAGGGGAACACTGAAGCTTTCTTT; size: NA; D: NA; V: TRBV5-5; length: 13; J: TRBJ1-1
CDR3: CASSFRGGLYNEQFF; DNA: TGTGCCAGCAGCTTTCGCGGGGGCTTGTACAATGAGCAGTTCTTC; size: NA; D: NA; V: TRBV11-3; length: 15; J: TRBJ2-1
CDR3: CASSWTSGGRDTQYF; DNA: TGTGCCAGCAGCTGGACTAGCGGGGGGCGAGATACGCAGTATTTT; size: NA; D: TRBD2; V: TRBV7-2; length: 15; J: TRBJ2-3
CDR3: CASSPLWRGAETQYF; DNA: TGTGCCAGCAGCCCCCTTTGGCGGGGGGCCGAGACCCAGTACTTC; size: NA; D: TRBD2; V: TRBV4-2; length: 15; J: TRBJ2-5
CDR3: CASSAELANEKLFF; DNA: TGCGCCAGCAGCGCGGAACTGGCTAATGAAAAACTGTTTTTT; size: NA; D: NA; V: TRBV5-1; length: 14; J: TRBJ1-4
CDR3: CASSFGLAGVAKNIQYF; DNA: TGTGCCAGCAGCTTTGGACTAGCGGGGGTAGCCAAAAACATTCAGTACTTC; size: NA; D: TRBD2; V: TRBV7-2; length: 17; J: TRBJ2-4
CDR3: CASSGLLGQGPHSGGYTF; DNA: TGTGCCAGCAGTGGCCTCTTGGGACAGGGGCCCCATTCGGGTGGCTACACCTTC; size: NA; D: TRBD1; V: TRBV6-1; length: 18; J: TRBJ1-2
CDR3: CAISGQSTDTQYF; DNA: TGTGCCATCAGTGGACAGAGCACAGATACGCAGTATTTT; size: few; D: NA; V: TRBV10-3; length: 13; J: TRBJ2-3
CDR3: CASSLGPTYEQYF; DNA: TGTGCCAGCAGTTTAGGGCCAACCTACGAGCAGTACTTC; size: once; D: NA; V: TRBV28; length: 13; J: TRBJ2-7
CDR3: CASSIPGYNTEAFF; DNA: TGTGCCAGTAGTATCCCAGGTTATAACACTGAAGCTTTCTTT; size: NA; D: NA; V: TRBV19; length: 14; J: TRBJ1-1
CDR3: CASSEGDRVGNQPQHF; DNA: TGTGCCAGCAGTGAAGGGGACAGGGTGGGCAATCAGCCCCAGCATTTT; size: few; D: TRBD1; V: TRBV2; length: 16; J: TRBJ1-5
CDR3: CASSQDWTRLQTSYNEQFF; DNA: TGTGCCAGCAGCCAAGATTGGACTAGACTCCAAACCTCCTACAATGAGCAGTTCTTC; size: NA; D: TRBD2; V: TRBV14; length: 19; J: TRBJ2-1
CDR3: CATTKGGASSYEQYF; DNA: TGTGCCACCACCAAGGGGGGGGCGAGCTCCTACGAGCAGTACTTC; size: NA; D: NA; V: TRBV15; length: 15; J: TRBJ2-7
CDR3: CASKSPGLAGDVEQFF; DNA: TGTGCCAGCAAAAGTCCGGGACTAGCGGGAGATGTTGAGCAGTTCTTC; size: NA; D: TRBD2; V: TRBV2; length: 16; J: TRBJ2-1
CDR3: CASSLATLNDRAGNTIYF; DNA: TGTGCCAGCAGCTTAGCGACATTAAACGACAGAGCAGGAAACACCATATATTTT; size: NA; D: NA; V: TRBV7-8; length: 18; J: TRBJ1-3
CDR3: CASSEEVWGTGPYGYTF; DNA: TGTGCCAGCAGCGAAGAGGTCTGGGGGACAGGGCCCTATGGCTACACCTTC; size: NA; D: TRBD1; V: TRBV9; length: 17; J: TRBJ1-2
CDR3: CASSETGRNEQFF; DNA: TGTGCCAGCAGTGAGACAGGGAGGAATGAGCAGTTCTTC; size: NA; D: NA; V: TRBV2; length: 13; J: TRBJ2-1
CDR3: CASRQQQPSYNEQFF; DNA: TGTGCCAGCAGACAGCAGCAACCCTCCTACAATGAGCAGTTCTTC; size: few; D: NA; V: TRBV6-1; length: 15; J: TRBJ2-1
CDR3: CAWSGTGGYNEQFF; DNA: TGTGCCTGGAGTGGGACGGGGGGATACAATGAGCAGTTCTTC; size: NA; D: TRBD2; V: TRBV30; length: 14; J: TRBJ2-1
CDR3: CAAGQGVGEQYF; DNA: TGTGCCGCAGGTCAGGGGGTAGGGGAGCAGTACTTC; size: NA; D: TRBD1; V: TRBV27; length: 12; J: TRBJ2-7
CDR3: CASSGGGTTHGEQYF; DNA: TGTGCCAGCAGCGGGGGTGGGACTACCCATGGGGAGCAGTACTTC; size: NA; D: TRBD2; V: TRBV7-2; length: 15; J: TRBJ2-7
CDR3: CASSFDKSSYEQYF; DNA: TGTGCCAGCAGTTTTGACAAATCTTCCTACGAGCAGTACTTC; size: NA; D: NA; V: TRBV27; length: 14; J: TRBJ2-7
CDR3: CASRFLEDMNTEAFF; DNA: TGCGCCAGCAGATTCCTTGAGGACATGAACACTGAAGCTTTCTTT; size: NA; D: NA; V: TRBV5-1; length: 15; J: TRBJ1-1
CDR3: CSVGIDRDYGYTF; DNA: TGCAGCGTTGGAATAGACAGGGACTATGGCTACACCTTC; size: NA; D: TRBD1; V: TRBV29-1; length: 13; J: TRBJ1-2
CDR3: CASINRAGGPTDTQYF; DNA: TGTGCCAGCATAAACCGAGCGGGGGGGCCCACAGATACGCAGTATTTT; size: NA; D: TRBD2; V: TRBV27; length: 16; J: TRBJ2-3
CDR3: CASSLGDTVSGNTIYF; DNA: TGCGCCAGCAGCTTGGGGGACACCGTCTCTGGAAACACCATATATTTT; size: NA; D: NA; V: TRBV5-1; length: 16; J: TRBJ1-3
CDR3: CASSQAGTSGTDTQYF; DNA: TGTGCCAGCAGCCAGGCTGGGACTAGCGGCACAGATACGCAGTATTTT; size: NA; D: TRBD2; V: TRBV7-9; length: 16; J: TRBJ2-3
CDR3: CASSLVGETQYF; DNA: TGTGCCAGCAGCTTAGTCGGGGAGACCCAGTACTTC; size: NA; D: NA; V: TRBV7-9; length: 12; J: TRBJ2-5
CDR3: CASSFLILSGRVNYEQYF; DNA: TGTGCCAGCAGCTTTCTCATCCTTAGCGGGAGAGTGAACTACGAGCAGTACTTC; size: NA; D: TRBD2; V: TRBV7-3; length: 18; J: TRBJ2-7
CDR3: CASSPRGRITDTQYF; DNA: TGTGCCAGCTCACCCAGAGGGAGGATAACAGATACGCAGTATTTT; size: NA; D: NA; V: TRBV18; length: 15; J: TRBJ2-3
CDR3: CASSLPGSYEQYF; DNA: TGTGCCAGCAGCTTACCAGGGTCCTACGAGCAGTACTTC; size: NA; D: NA; V: TRBV7-2; length: 13; J: TRBJ2-7
CDR3: CASSRREDTQYF; DNA: TGCGCCAGCAGCCGTCGGGAGGATACGCAGTATTTT; size: NA; D: NA; V: TRBV4-1; length: 12; J: TRBJ2-3